The 5 T cell receptor beta chains listed next were all sequenced from one sample in a study of T cell repertoires in cytomegalovirus infection. TCRdb re-called the reads through MiXCR, storing one row per CDR3 protein. The table has around 740,000 distinct CDR3 sequences, under 40% seen once; the top ten hold about 2.8%. The sequenced sample was PBMCs. Receptor source: a human donor in good health (CMV status not recorded). Some clones in this sample may be carry-over from other donors' samples.

This sequence joins TRBV20-1 and TRBJ1-5; 7 positions match TRBD1. J lost 1 base, V lost 0 bases, and 9 bases had no gene match. CDR3 length: 17 amino acids. Germline V lookup: CDR1 DFQATT, CDR2 SNEGSKA (reference sequence). The CDR3 DNA reads as TGCAGTGCTAGAGATGAGGGGCAGGGGGGGAGCAATCAGCCCCAGCATTTT. Amino acid sequence: CSARDEGQGGSNQPQHF.

On this clonotype: The junction departs from the called germline gene at one end, perhaps through a read error. The chain joins TRBV3-1 to TRBJ1-5; TRBD1 matches at 9 bases. The CDR3 is 16 amino acids. Germline V lookup: CDR1 LGHDT, CDR2 YNNKEL (reference sequence). The CDR3 DNA sequence: TGTGCGAGCAGTCTCGGACAGGGGACCTTCAATCAGCCCCAGCATTTT. Protein sequence: CASSLGQGTFNQPQHF.

This clonotype was seen many times. The chain employs TRBV25-1 and TRBJ2-7; D not certain. V was shortened by 5 bases and J by 3 bases, with 5 bases between the two germline ends. This CDR3 contains 11 residues. Germline values: CDR1 MGHDK, CDR2 SYGVNS. CDR3 protein: CASSTGYEQYF. CDR3 bases: TGTGCCAGCAGTACTGGCTACGAGCAGTACTTC.

Turning to this clonotype: A much larger clone differs from this one at a single base, so this may be a read error. The chain uses TRBV7-2 and TRBJ1-1; 7 bases line up with TRBD1. CDR3 length equals 15 residues. After removal of 5 bases from V and 4 bases from J, the junction contained 10 bases not matched to a gene. Germline CDR1 and CDR2: SGHTA and FQGNSA. The CDR3 spells CASSPPQGLLTEAFF. In DNA form, the CDR3 reads TGTGCCAGCAGCCCCCCACAGGGGTTACTCACTGAAGCTTTCTTT. The complete variable domain, with remaining parts taken from reference TRBV7-2 and TRBJ1-1, reads GAGVSQSPSNKVTEKGKDVELRCDPISGHTALYWYRQSLGQGLEFLIYFQGNSAPDKSGLPSDRFSAERTGGSVSTLTIQRTQQEDSAVYLCASSPPQGLLTEAFFGQGTRLTVV.

In its sample, this clonotype was seen a few times. This chain connects TRBV29-1 to TRBJ2-4; 8 bases map to TRBD1. With 4 bases clipped from V and 3 bases from J, the junction kept 11 bases outside the gene matches. CDR1 is SQVTM, CDR2 ANQGSEA, per germline. The CDR3 sequence is 16 residues long. The CDR3 here is CSVVPGQALLKNIQYF. In nucleotides, the CDR3 is TGCAGCGTTGTACCGGGACAGGCGTTACTCAAAAACATTCAGTACTTC.